These 24 T cell receptor beta chains were sequenced from one sample in a study of T cell repertoires in cytomegalovirus infection. TCRdb fed the reads into MiXCR, producing one record per CDR3 protein. Here the sample spans 560,000 or so distinct CDR3 sequences, 15% to 20% being singletons. The specimen was CD8+ T cells from PBMCs. These receptors were taken from a human donor in good health (CMV status not recorded). Some clones in this sample may be carry-over from other donors' samples.

This clonotype was recorded a few times. The DNA of the CDR3 is TGTGCCAGTAGTCCAAGTAGGGGTAGCTCCTACAATGAGCAGTTCTTC. Translated: CASSPSRGSSYNEQFF. V gene TRBV19 combines with J gene TRBJ2-1, with D tentatively TRBD1 (5 bases). Trimming removed 5 bases at V and 0 bases at J, with 14 bases between. The CDR3 totals 16 residues. Germline CDR1 LNHDA, CDR2 SQIVND (reference sequence).

The rearrangement links TRBV19 to TRBJ2-1; no definite D call. CDR1 is LNHDA, CDR2 SQIVND, per germline (reference sequence). Deletions cut 3 bases from V and 2 bases from J, with 11 bases between. The CDR3 has 15 residues. In nucleotides, the CDR3 is TGTGCCAGTAGTATGGGCGGCCATCCCTACAATGAGCAGTTCTTC. Its translation is CASSMGGHPYNEQFF.

This clonotype was counted between two and nine times. The CDR3 nucleotides read TGCGCCAGCAGCCCAGTGACGGCTTACAATCAGCCCCAGCATTTT. Protein product: CASSPVTAYNQPQHF. The chain is built from TRBV4-1 and TRBJ1-5; no definite D call. CDR1 and CDR2 from the germline V gene are MGHRA and YSYEKL. The length of the CDR3 is 15 residues. V shed 4 bases and J shed 3 bases, with 13 bases lying between them.

This clonotype appeared many times. The chain carries TRBV7-2 and TRBJ2-4; no clear D gene. The V and J ends lost 5 bases and 8 bases respectively, with 19 bases between them. CDR1 is SGHTA, CDR2 FQGNSA, per germline. CDR3 length: 15 amino acids. Here the CDR3 reads CASSLIVGPGDIQYF. The CDR3 DNA follows: TGTGCCAGCAGCCTAATAGTAGGGCCTGGTGACATTCAGTACTTC.

V usage is TRBV28 and J usage is TRBJ1-5, with TRBD1 identical over 7 bases. The CDR3 sequence is 16 residues long. Per germline, CDR1 MDHEN and CDR2 SYDVKM. V trimming: 6 bases; J trimming: 3 bases; junction bases outside the gene matches: 11. CDR3 sequence reads: CASSPPGGFYNQPQHF. In nucleotides, the CDR3 is TGTGCCAGCAGCCCGCCAGGGGGGTTTTACAATCAGCCCCAGCATTTT. Using reference TRBV28 and TRBJ1-5 for the parts outside the CDR3, the full variable domain is DVKVTQSSRYLVKRTGEKVFLECVQDMDHENMFWYRQDPGLGLRLIYFSYDVKMKEKGDIPEGYSVSREKKERFSLILESASTNQTSMYLCASSPPGGFYNQPQHFGDGTRLSIL.

There are many counts of this clonotype. The V and J genes are TRBV12-3 or TRBV12-4 and TRBJ2-2; the D call may be TRBD1 or TRBD2 (5 bases each). The CDR3 is made up of 16 amino acids. V dropped 1 base and J dropped 1 base, with 10 bases sitting between them. This CDR3 reads CASSLVGTRNTGELFF. The CDR3 coding sequence is TGTGCCAGCAGTTTAGTAGGGACGAGGAACACCGGGGAGCTGTTTTTT.

This clonotype was counted between two and nine times. The junction departs from germline at one end; a sequencing error may be responsible. The rearrangement links TRBV7-2 to TRBJ2-6; 7 nucleotides align to TRBD2. Germline V gene data show CDR1 as SGHTA and CDR2 as FQGNSA. The CDR3 is 16 residues long. The CDR3 is CASSLGLGGGVNVLTF. The CDR3 region has the DNA TGTGCCAGCAGCTTAGGGTTGGGGGGGGGGGTCAACGTCCTGACTTTC.

This sequence joins TRBV27 and TRBJ2-5; TRBD2 aligns across 13 bases. CDR1 is MNHEY and CDR2 is SMNVEV in the germline V gene (reference sequence). J lost 9 bases, V lost 5 bases, and 9 bases had no gene match. The CDR3 length is 15 residues. In DNA form, the CDR3 reads TGTGCCAGCAGTCGGACTAGCGGGGGCCCCAGGCCCCAGTACTTC. Residues: CASSRTSGGPRPQYF.

J is TRBJ1-2 and V is TRBV29-1, with D hard to call. With 3 bases removed from V and 4 bases from J, the gap between germline ends came to 21 bases. Per the germline V gene, CDR1 is SQVTM and CDR2 is ANQGSEA. The CDR3 extends over 16 amino acids. The CDR3 reads CSVDDGDLGPLYGYTF. The CDR3 coding sequence is TGCAGCGTTGACGACGGCGACCTAGGGCCCCTCTATGGCTACACCTTC.

Comment on this clonotype: A read error may account for a junction end that differs from germline. The chain's CDR3 is CVSSFDRSYEQYF. CDR3 DNA: TGTGTCAGCAGCTTTGACAGGTCCTACGAGCAGTACTTC. The rearrangement joins TRBV7-2 to TRBJ2-7; possible D gene TRBD1, 6 bases. This CDR3 contains 13 residues. Germline V gives CDR1 SGHTA, CDR2 FQGNSA.

Only a few counts were recorded for this clonotype. The J gene is TRBJ2-1, the V gene TRBV5-5, with TRBD2 identical over 7 bases. Germline V CDR1 and CDR2: SGHKS, YYEKEE (reference sequence). The CDR3 covers 12 residues. V dropped 4 bases and J dropped 10; count of bases not matched to a gene: 5. CDR3 in amino acids: CASSPTSPEQFF. The CDR3 coding sequence is TGTGCCAGCAGCCCGACTAGCCCGGAGCAGTTCTTC.

This clonotype appeared many times. A junction end diverges from the germline sequence, so it may reflect a read error. V usage is TRBV7-7 and J usage is TRBJ2-2; D may match TRBD1 or TRBD2 (6 bases each). Germline V gene lookup returns CDR1 SSHAT and CDR2 FNYEAQ (reference sequence). The CDR3 totals 14 residues. DNA for the CDR3: TGTGCTAGCAGCCCATACAGGGAGGCCGGGGAGCTGTTTTTT. Translation gives CASSPYREAGELFF.

The chain uses TRBV3-1 and TRBJ2-7, with D unresolved. In germline, CDR1 is LGHDT, CDR2 YNNKEL (reference sequence). The CDR3 totals 14 residues. V dropped 0 bases and J dropped 4 bases, with 10 bases sitting between them. The CDR3 is CASSQDNYFYEQYF. The CDR3 DNA reads as TGTGCCAGCAGCCAAGATAACTATTTTTACGAGCAGTACTTC.

The chain uses TRBV27 and TRBJ2-7; 13 bases are a match to TRBD2. The CDR3 length is 18 residues. Germline V gene lookup returns CDR1 MNHEY and CDR2 SMNVEV (reference sequence). The junction had 13 bases not matched to a gene; V was cut back by 8 bases and J by 0 bases. This CDR3 is CASSPEGLAGYSSYEQYF. CDR3 DNA: TGTGCCAGCTCCCCCGAGGGACTAGCGGGGTATAGCTCCTACGAGCAGTACTTC.

This clonotype has a count of ten or more. This chain uses TRBV7-9 with TRBJ2-7; D is possibly TRBD2 (6 bases). Trimming took 1 base from V and 3 from J, leaving 7 bases between them. In germline, CDR1 is SEHNR, CDR2 FQNEAQ (reference sequence). This CDR3 has 13 residues. The CDR3 is CASSLVGGYEQYF. CDR3 bases: TGTGCCAGCAGCTTAGTCGGGGGCTACGAGCAGTACTTC.

The rearrangement uses TRBV20-1 and TRBJ2-3; 9 bases align to TRBD2. The CDR3 extends over 15 amino acids. V trimming: 6 bases; J trimming: 2 bases; junction bases outside the gene matches: 9. Germline V gene data show CDR1 as DFQATT and CDR2 as SNEGSKA (reference sequence). The CDR3 coding sequence is TGCAGTGCCAGGGAGGTAGCGGGAGACACAGATACGCAGTATTTT. This gives the protein CSAREVAGDTDTQYF.

This clonotype was seen at least ten times. The genes are TRBV7-3 and TRBJ2-3; D possibly corresponds to TRBD2 (6 bases). CDR3 length equals 14 residues. Germline CDR1 is SGHTA and CDR2 is FQGTGA. The germline V and J ends were trimmed by 2 bases and 6 bases, with 12 bases remaining between them. The CDR3 nucleotides are TGTGCCAGCAGCTTACTTAGCGGCGCTGATACGCAGTATTTT. Its translation is CASSLLSGADTQYF.

This clonotype was picked up many times. The chain couples TRBV7-6 to TRBJ2-1; TRBD1 is a possible D gene (5 bases). Trimming took off 5 bases at V and 0 bases at J, with 14 bases between the two ends. The germline gives CDR1 SGHVS, CDR2 FNYEAQ. The CDR3 has 16 residues. CDR3 DNA sequence: TGTGCCAGCAGCCCACGACAGTCCATCTCCTACAATGAGCAGTTCTTC. It encodes CASSPRQSISYNEQFF.

The chain has TRBV14 and TRBJ1-2; no clear D. The length of the CDR3 is 12 residues. CDR1 and CDR2 from the germline V gene are SGHDN and FVKESK. V was cut by 4 bases and J by 1 base, with 4 bases left in between. Here the CDR3 DNA reads TGTGCCAGCAGCCCATATAACTATGGCTACACCTTC. Its translation: CASSPYNYGYTF.

There are a few counts of this clonotype. The gene calls are TRBV13 and TRBJ2-1; D remains unclear. The CDR3 covers 14 residues. Germline loops: CDR1 PRHDT, CDR2 FYEKMQ (reference sequence). V lost 2 bases to trimming and J lost 8 bases, with 13 bases between them. CDR3 nucleotide sequence: TGTGCCAGCAGCTTAATCCCCGAAAGAGATGAGCAGTTCTTC. Translated, it gives CASSLIPERDEQFF.

In the case of this clonotype: A read error may explain this, as a much larger clone is one base away. The chain employs TRBV7-3 and TRBJ2-1, with D tentatively TRBD1 or TRBD2 (5 bases each). The CDR3 is made up of 12 amino acids. Germline loops: CDR1 SGHTA, CDR2 FQGTGA. The CDR3: CTSSSGHDEQFF. The CDR3 DNA is TGTACCAGCAGCTCGGGGCACGATGAGCAGTTCTTC. Combining the CDR3 with reference TRBV7-3 and TRBJ2-1 gives the whole variable domain GAGVSQTPSNKVTEKGKYVELRCDPISGHTALYWYRQSLGQGPEFLIYFQGTGAADDSGLPNDRFFAVRPEGSVSTLKIQRTERGDSAVYLCTSSSGHDEQFFGPGTRLTVL.

This clonotype was detected ten times or more. V gene TRBV7-6 combines with J gene TRBJ2-6; TRBD1 matches at 7 bases. In germline, CDR1 is SGHVS, CDR2 FNYEAQ. The V gene end was trimmed by 0 bases and the J gene end by 2 bases; junction bases not matched to a gene: 7. The CDR3 covers 18 residues. The DNA of the CDR3 is TGTGCCAGCAGCTTAGCCGGGACAGCTTACACTGGGGCCAACGTCCTGACTTTC. Protein product: CASSLAGTAYTGANVLTF.

There are many counts of this clonotype. The chain links TRBV27 to TRBJ1-1; D unresolved. Trimming shortened V by 3 bases and J by 0 bases, and 11 bases separated the two germline ends. The CDR3 totals 15 residues. The V gene's germline CDR1 is MNHEY and CDR2 SMNVEV (reference sequence). CDR3 DNA: TGTGCCAGCAGTTTCGGTTCACGCATGAACACTGAAGCTTTCTTT. Translation: CASSFGSRMNTEAFF.

A single count supports this clonotype. A much larger clonotype is one base distant, so this may be a read error. The chain recombines TRBV7-4 with TRBJ2-6; D remains unclear. This CDR3 spans 14 amino acids. V dropped 10 bases and J dropped 4 bases, with 14 bases sitting between them. Germline V gene lookup returns CDR1 SGHVT and CDR2 SQSDAQ. Here the CDR3 DNA reads TGTGCCAACACGCAACTTCGGGGGGCCAACGTCCTGACTTTC. Translated: CANTQLRGANVLTF.